This T cell receptor (beta chain) was sequenced for a study of cytotoxic CD8 clonotypes in ibrutinib-treated CLL. Study overall: After median about 5.5 years, approximately 15 stayed in remission, around twelve progressed; responses around 25 partial, 2 complete. The sample average was about 260,000 productive templates and fewer than 95,000 productive rearrangements. Study-level findings and limits: Clonality went higher at ibrutinib response and then dropped back toward baseline at progression.

Some clones are missing from TCRdb's copy, which holds only in-frame ones; the method was immunoSEQ multiplex PCR. The table records tens of thousands of clones, about half of them present only once. This clone occurred once. Its antigen is undetermined. V was cut by 0 bases and J by 8 bases, with 17 bases left in between. The CDR3 sequence is 16 residues long. Germline V gives CDR1 SGDLS, CDR2 YYNGEE. V and J are TRBV9 and TRBJ1-4; D uncertain. The clonotype was recovered from a human donor with chronic lymphocytic leukemia. The specimen was PBMCs, collected after 12 months of ibrutinib treatment. The CDR3 nucleotides are TGTGCCAGCAGCGTAGCTAATGGAAACTACCCGGAAAAACTGTTTTTT. This encodes CASSVANGNYPEKLFF.